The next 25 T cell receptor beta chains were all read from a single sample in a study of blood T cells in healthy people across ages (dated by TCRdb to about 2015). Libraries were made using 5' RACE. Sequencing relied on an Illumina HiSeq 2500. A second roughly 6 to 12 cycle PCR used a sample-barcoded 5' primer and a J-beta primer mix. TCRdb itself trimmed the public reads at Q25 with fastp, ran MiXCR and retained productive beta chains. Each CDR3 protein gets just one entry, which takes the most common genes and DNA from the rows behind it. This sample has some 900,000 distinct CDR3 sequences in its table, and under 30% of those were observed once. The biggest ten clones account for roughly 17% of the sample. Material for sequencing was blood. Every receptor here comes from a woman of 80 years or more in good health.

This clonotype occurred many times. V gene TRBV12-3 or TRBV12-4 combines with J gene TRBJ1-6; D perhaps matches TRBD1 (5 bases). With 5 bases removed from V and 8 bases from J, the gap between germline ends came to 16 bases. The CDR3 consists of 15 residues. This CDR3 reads CASSVTRARDSPLHF. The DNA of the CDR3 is TGTGCCAGCAGTGTCACCAGGGCTAGAGATTCACCCCTCCACTTT.

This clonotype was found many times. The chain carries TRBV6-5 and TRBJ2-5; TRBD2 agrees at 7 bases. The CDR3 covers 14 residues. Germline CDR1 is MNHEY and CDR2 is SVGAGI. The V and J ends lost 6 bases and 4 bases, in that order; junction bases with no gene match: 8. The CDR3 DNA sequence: TGTGCCAGCAGGTACCCAGGGAGGGGAGAGACCCAGTACTTC. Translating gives CASRYPGRGETQYF.

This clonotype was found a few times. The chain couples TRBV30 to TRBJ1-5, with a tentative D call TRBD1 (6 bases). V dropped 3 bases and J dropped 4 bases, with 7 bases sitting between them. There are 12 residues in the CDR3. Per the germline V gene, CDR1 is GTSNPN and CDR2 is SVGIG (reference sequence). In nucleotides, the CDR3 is TGTGCCTGGAGACAGGGTAATCAGCCCCAGCATTTT. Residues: CAWRQGNQPQHF.

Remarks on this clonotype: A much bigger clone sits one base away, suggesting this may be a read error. The CDR3 spells CAGSYDRVVTEAFF. CDR3 DNA sequence: TGTGCCGGCAGCTATGACAGGGTTGTTACTGAAGCTTTCTTT. The chain combines TRBV7-9 with TRBJ1-1; 7 bases are a match to TRBD1. This CDR3 is built from 14 residues. Germline V CDR1 and CDR2: SEHNR, FQNEAQ (reference sequence).

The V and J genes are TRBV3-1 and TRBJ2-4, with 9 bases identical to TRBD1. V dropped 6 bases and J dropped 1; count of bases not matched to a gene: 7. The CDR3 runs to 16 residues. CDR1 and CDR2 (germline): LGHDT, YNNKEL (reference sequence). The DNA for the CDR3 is TGTGCCAGCAGTCGAGGGGGGACAGGGGCCAAAAACATTCAGTACTTC. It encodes CASSRGGTGAKNIQYF.

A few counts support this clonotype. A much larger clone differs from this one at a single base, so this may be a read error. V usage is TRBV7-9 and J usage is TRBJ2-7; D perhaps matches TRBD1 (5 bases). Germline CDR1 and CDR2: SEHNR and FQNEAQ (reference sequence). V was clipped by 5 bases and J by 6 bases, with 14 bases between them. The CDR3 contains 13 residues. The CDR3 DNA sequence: TGTGCCAGCAGCATGGACACGACCTGCGAGCAGTACTTC. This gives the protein CASSMDTTCEQYF.

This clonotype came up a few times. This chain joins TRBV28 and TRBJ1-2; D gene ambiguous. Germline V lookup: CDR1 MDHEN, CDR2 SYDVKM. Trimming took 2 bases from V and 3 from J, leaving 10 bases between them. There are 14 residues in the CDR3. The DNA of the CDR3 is TGTGCCAGCAGTTTAGGACCGGCTTACTATGGCTACACCTTC. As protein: CASSLGPAYYGYTF.

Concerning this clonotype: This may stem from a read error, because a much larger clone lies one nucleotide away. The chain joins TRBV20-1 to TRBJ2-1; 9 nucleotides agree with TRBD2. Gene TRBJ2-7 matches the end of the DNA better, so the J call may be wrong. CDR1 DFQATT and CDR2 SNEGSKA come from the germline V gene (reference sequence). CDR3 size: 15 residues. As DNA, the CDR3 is TGCAGTGCCGCTAGCGGGGTCAGCTCCTACAATGAGCAGTACTTC. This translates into CSAASGVSSYNEQYF.

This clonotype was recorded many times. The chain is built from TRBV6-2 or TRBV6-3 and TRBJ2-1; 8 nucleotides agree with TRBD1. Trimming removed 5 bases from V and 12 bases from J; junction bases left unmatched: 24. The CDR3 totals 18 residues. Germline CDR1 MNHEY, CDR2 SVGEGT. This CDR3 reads CASSARTDRARRGMGQFF. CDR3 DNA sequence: TGTGCCAGCAGTGCCCGGACGGACAGGGCTCGGCGGGGCATGGGGCAGTTCTTC.

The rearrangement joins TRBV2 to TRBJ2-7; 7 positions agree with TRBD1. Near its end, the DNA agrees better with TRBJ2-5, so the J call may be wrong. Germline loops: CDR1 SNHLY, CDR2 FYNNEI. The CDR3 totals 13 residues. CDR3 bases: TGTGCCAGCACCACGGACAGGTTCGAGACCCAGTACTTC. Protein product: CASTTDRFETQYF.

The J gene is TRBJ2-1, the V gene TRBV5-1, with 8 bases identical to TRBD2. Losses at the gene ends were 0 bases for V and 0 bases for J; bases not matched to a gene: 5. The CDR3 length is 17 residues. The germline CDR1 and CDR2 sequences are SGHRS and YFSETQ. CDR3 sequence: CASSLAVAGGSYNEQFF. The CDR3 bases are TGCGCCAGCAGCTTGGCGGTGGCGGGGGGCTCCTACAATGAGCAGTTCTTC.

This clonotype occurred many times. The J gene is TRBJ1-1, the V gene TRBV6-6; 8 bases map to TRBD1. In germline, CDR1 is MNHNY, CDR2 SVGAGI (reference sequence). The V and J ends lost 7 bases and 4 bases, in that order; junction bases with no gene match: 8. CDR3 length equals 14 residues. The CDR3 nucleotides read TGTGCCAGCAAGGACAGGGTGGGGAGCACTGAAGCTTTCTTT. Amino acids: CASKDRVGSTEAFF.

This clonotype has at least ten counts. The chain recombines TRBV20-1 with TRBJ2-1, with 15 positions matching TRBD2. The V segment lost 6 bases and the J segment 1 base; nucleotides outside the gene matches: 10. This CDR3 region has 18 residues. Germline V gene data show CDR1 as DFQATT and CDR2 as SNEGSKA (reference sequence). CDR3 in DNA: TGCAGTGCCTCGGGACTAGCGGGGGGCCTCCTATCCTACAATGAGCAGTTCTTC. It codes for CSASGLAGGLLSYNEQFF.

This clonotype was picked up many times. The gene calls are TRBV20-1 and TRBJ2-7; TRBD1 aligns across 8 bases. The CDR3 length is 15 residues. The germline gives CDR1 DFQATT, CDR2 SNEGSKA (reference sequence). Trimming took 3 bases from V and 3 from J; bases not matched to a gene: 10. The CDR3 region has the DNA TGCAGTGCTAGGGATGGGACAGGCCTGCACTACGAGCAGTACTTC. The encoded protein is CSARDGTGLHYEQYF.

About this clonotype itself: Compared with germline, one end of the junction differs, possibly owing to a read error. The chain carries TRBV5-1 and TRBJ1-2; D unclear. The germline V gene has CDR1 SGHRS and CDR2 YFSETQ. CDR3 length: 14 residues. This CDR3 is CASSWVQANYGYAF. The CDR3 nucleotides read TGCGCCAGCAGCTGGGTACAAGCTAACTATGGCTACGCCTTC.

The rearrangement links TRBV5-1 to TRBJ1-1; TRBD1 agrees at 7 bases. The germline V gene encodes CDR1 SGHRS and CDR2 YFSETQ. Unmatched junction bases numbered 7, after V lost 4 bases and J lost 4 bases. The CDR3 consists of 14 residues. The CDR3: CASSRGTASTEAFF. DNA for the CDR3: TGCGCCAGCAGCCGGGGGACAGCAAGCACTGAAGCTTTCTTT.

Here the CDR3 reads CATSPRWVETQYF. In nucleotides, the CDR3 is TGTGCCACCAGCCCCCGCTGGGTAGAGACCCAGTACTTC. The chain joins TRBV15 to TRBJ2-5; no clear D. CDR1 is LNHNV and CDR2 is YYDKDF in the germline V gene (reference sequence). The CDR3 loop spans 13 amino acids. V shed 5 bases and J shed 4 bases, with 11 bases lying between them. Full variable domain (remainder filled in from reference TRBV15 and TRBJ2-5): DAMVIQNPRYQVTQFGKPVTLSCSQTLNHNVMYWYQQKSSQAPKLLFHYYDKDFNNEADTPDNFQSRRPNTSFCFLDIRSPGLGDTAMYLCATSPRWVETQYFGPGTRLLVL.

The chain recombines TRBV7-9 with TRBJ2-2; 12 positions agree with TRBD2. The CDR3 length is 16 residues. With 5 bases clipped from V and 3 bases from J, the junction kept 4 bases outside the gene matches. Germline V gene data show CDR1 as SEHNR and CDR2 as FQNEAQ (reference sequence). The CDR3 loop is CASSKLAGGDTGELFF. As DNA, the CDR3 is TGTGCCAGCAGCAAACTAGCGGGGGGCGACACCGGGGAGCTGTTTTTT.

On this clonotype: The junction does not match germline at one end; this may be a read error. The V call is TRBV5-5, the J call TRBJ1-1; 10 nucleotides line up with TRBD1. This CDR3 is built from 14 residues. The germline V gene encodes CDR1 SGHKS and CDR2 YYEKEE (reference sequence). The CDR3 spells CAGRWTGGDTEAFF. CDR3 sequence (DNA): TGTGCCGGCAGATGGACAGGGGGAGACACTGAAGCTTTCTTT.

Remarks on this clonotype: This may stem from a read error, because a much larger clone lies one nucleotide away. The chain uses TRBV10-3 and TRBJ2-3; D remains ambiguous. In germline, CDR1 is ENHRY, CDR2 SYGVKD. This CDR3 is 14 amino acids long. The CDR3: CAISKSKPTDTQYF. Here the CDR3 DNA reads TGTGCCATCAGTAAGTCAAAGCCCACAGATACGCAGTATTTT.

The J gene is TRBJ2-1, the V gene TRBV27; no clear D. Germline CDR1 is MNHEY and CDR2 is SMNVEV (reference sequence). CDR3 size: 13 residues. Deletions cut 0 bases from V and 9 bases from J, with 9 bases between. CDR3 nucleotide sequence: TGTGCCAGCAGTTTATCGCCTGGGGTTGAGCAGTTCTTC. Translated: CASSLSPGVEQFF.

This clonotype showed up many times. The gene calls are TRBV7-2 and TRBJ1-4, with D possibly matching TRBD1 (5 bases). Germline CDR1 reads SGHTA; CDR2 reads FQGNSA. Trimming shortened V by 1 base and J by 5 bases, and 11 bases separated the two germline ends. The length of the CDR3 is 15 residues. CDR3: CASSLVDSANEKLFF. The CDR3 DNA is TGTGCCAGCAGCTTAGTCGACAGCGCCAATGAAAAACTGTTTTTT.

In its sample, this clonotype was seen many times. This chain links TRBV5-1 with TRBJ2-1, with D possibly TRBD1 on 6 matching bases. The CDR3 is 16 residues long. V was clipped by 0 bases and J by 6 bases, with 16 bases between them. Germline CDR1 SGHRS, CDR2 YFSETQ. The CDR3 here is CASSLAQGPYVNEQFF. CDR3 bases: TGCGCCAGCAGCTTGGCTCAGGGGCCCTATGTCAATGAGCAGTTCTTC.

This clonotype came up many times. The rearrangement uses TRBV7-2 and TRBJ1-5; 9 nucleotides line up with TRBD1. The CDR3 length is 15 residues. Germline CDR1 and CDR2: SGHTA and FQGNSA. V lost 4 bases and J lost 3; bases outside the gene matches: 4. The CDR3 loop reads CASSWGQGPNQPQHF. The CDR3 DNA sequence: TGTGCCAGCAGCTGGGGACAGGGCCCCAATCAGCCCCAGCATTTT. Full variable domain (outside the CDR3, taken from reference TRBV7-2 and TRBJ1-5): GAGVSQSPSNKVTEKGKDVELRCDPISGHTALYWYRQSLGQGLEFLIYFQGNSAPDKSGLPSDRFSAERTGGSVSTLTIQRTQQEDSAVYLCASSWGQGPNQPQHFGDGTRLSIL.

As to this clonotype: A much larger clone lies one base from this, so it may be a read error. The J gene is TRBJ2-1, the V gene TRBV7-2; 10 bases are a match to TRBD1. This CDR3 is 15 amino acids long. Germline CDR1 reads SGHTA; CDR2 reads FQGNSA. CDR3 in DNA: TGTGCCGGCAGCTTGAGGGACAGGGGTGCCAATGAGCAGTTCTTC. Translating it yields CAGSLRDRGANEQFF.